What follows are 6 T cell receptor beta chains derived from one specimen sequenced in a study of brain T cells in children with intractable seizures. Specified time point: blood from clinic visit 5 months post-surgery; TSC patient then seizure free. Method: immunoSEQ multiplex PCR; TCRdb's copy keeps in-frame clones and lacks some. In the table there are 300,000 to 400,000 clones, about 94% of which are singletons. The sample in question was peripheral blood, obtained about 5 months after surgery. These TCRs come from a boy younger than two with tuberous sclerosis and intractable seizures.

In DNA form, the CDR3 reads TGTGCCAGCAGTGAATTTAGGGAAGATACGCAGTATTTT. This encodes CASSEFREDTQYF. The V call is TRBV6-1, the J call TRBJ2-3, with D hard to call. The germline CDR1 and CDR2 sequences are MNHNS and SASEGT. V shed 2 bases and J shed 5 bases, with 8 bases lying between them. The CDR3 extends over 13 amino acids.

The J gene is TRBJ1-6, the V gene TRBV4-1; D uncertain. V was trimmed by 1 base and J by 6 bases, leaving 13 bases between them. There are 16 residues in the CDR3. CDR1 MGHRA and CDR2 YSYEKL come from the germline V gene. As DNA, the CDR3 is TGCGCCAGCAGCCAAGGGATCGGGGAACCTAATTCACCCCTCCACTTT. Amino acids: CASSQGIGEPNSPLHF.

This chain connects TRBV5-5 to TRBJ1-1, with 7 bases lining up with TRBD1. The J segment lost 2 bases and the V segment lost 5 bases, leaving 9 bases of the junction unmatched. The CDR3 runs 15 residues. Germline-derived CDR1 and CDR2 are SGHKS and YYEKEE (reference sequence). For the CDR3, the DNA is TGTGCCAGCAGTCAGCCGGGACAGATCAACACTGAAGCTTTCTTT. Amino acid sequence: CASSQPGQINTEAFF.

The chain links TRBV24-1 to TRBJ2-5; 16 nucleotides match TRBD2. Trimming at V came to 4 bases and at J to 5 bases, leaving 12 bases not matched to a gene. In germline, CDR1 is KGHDR, CDR2 SFDVKD. CDR3 size: 19 residues. The CDR3 loop is CATSDPDVGLAGGPETQYF. The CDR3 nucleotides read TGTGCCACCAGTGACCCGGACGTGGGACTAGCGGGAGGGCCCGAGACCCAGTACTTC.

The V and J genes are TRBV7-6 and TRBJ2-1; D uncertain. Germline lookup yields CDR1 SGHVS and CDR2 FNYEAQ. The V gene lost 5 bases and the J gene lost 0 bases, with 5 bases spanning the gap. CDR3 length equals 13 residues. The CDR3 DNA reads as TGTGCCAGCAGCATGAGCTCCTACAATGAGCAGTTCTTC. Amino acids: CASSMSSYNEQFF.

The rearrangement links TRBV21-1 to TRBJ2-7; TRBD2 is taken as the D call from the table, unchecked against the DNA. TRBV21-1 is termed a pseudogene. The CDR3 totals 16 residues. The CDR3 loop reads CASSPRETSGRYEQYF. The CDR3 DNA reads as TGTGCCAGCAGCCCTCGAGAGACTAGCGGGAGGTACGAGCAGTACTTC.